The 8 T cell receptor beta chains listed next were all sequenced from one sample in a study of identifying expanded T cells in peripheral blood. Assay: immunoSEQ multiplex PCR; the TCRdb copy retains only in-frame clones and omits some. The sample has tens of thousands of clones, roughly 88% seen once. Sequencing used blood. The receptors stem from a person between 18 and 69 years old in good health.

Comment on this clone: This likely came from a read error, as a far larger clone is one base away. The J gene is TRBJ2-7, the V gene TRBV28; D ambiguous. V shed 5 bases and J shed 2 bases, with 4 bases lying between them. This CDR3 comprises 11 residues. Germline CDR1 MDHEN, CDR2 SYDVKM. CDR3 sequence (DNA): TGTGCCAGCAGTGCCCCCTACGAGCAGTACTTC. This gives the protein CASSAPYEQYF.

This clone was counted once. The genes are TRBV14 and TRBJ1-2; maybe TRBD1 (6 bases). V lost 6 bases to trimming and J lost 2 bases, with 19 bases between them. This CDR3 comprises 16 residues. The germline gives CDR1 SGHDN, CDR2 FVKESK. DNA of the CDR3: TGTGCCAGCAGTCCTACACGGGGGCAATTAAACTATGGCTACACCTTC. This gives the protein CASSPTRGQLNYGYTF.

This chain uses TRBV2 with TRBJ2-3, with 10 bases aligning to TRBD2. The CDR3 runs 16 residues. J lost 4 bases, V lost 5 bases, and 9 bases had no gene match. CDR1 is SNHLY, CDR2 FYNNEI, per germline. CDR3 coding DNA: TGTGCCAGCAGTTTTAACGAGCGGGGGGGCGCAGATACGCAGTATTTT. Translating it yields CASSFNERGGADTQYF.

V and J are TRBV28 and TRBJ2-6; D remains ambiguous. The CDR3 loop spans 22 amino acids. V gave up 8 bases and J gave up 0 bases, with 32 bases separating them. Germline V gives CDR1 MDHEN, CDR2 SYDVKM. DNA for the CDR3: TGTGCCAGCTCTTTTTGGGGTGGAAACACCCCAAACCCTAACTCTGGGGCCAACGTCCTGACTTTC. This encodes CASSFWGGNTPNPNSGANVLTF.

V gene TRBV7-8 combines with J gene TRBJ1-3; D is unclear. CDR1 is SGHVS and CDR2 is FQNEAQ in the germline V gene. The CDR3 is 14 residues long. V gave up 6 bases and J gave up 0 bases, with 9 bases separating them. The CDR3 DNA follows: TGTGCCAGCAGTATCGACACCTCTGGAAACACCATATATTTT. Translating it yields CASSIDTSGNTIYF.

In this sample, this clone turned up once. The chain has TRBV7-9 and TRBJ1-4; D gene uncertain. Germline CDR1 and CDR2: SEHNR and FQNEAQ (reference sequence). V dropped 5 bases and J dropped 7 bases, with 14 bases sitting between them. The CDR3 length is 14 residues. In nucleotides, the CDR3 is TGTGCCAGCAGCGTCGGACGGAAAAGTGAAAAACTGTTTTTT. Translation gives CASSVGRKSEKLFF.

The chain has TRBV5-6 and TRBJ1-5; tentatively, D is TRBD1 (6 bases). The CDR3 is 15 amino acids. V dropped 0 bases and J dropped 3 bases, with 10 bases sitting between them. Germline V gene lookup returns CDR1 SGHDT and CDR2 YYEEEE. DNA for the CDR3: TGTGCCAGCAGCTTGGAAGGGGGTTACAATCAGCCCCAGCATTTT. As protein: CASSLEGGYNQPQHF.

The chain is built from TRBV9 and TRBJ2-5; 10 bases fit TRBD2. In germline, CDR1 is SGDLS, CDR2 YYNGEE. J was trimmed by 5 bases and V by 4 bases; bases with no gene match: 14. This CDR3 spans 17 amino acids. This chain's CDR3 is CASSPGLADPPMETQYF. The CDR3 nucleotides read TGTGCCAGCAGCCCCGGACTAGCGGATCCCCCCATGGAGACCCAGTACTTC.